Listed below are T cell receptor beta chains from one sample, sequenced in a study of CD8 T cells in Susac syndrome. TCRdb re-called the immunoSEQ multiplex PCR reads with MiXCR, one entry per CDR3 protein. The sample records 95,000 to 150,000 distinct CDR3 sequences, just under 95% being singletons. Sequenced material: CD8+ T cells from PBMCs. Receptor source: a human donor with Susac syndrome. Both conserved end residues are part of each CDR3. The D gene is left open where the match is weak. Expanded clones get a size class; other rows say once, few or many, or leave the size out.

CDR3nt: TGTGCCAGCAGTCTAGCACAGACATACAATGAGCAGTTCTTC; CDR3aa: CASSLAQTYNEQFF; d_gene: .; len: 14; v_gene: TRBV27; j_gene: TRBJ2-1; abundance: .
CDR3nt: TGCAGTGCTAGAGATGATCGGTCCAATGAGCAGTTCTTC; CDR3aa: CSARDDRSNEQFF; d_gene: .; len: 13; v_gene: TRBV20-1; j_gene: TRBJ2-1; abundance: .
CDR3nt: TGTGCCAGCAGCCACTATGGGTACAATGAGCAGTTCTTC; CDR3aa: CASSHYGYNEQFF; d_gene: .; len: 13; v_gene: TRBV11-2; j_gene: TRBJ2-1; abundance: .
CDR3nt: TGTGCCAGCTCACCAAGCTCCCGGGTCGGACAGCGTTACCTAGAGCGTTTGGAAAAACTGTTTTTT; CDR3aa: CASSPSSRVGQRYLERLEKLFF; d_gene: .; len: 22; v_gene: TRBV18; j_gene: TRBJ1-4; abundance: .
CDR3nt: TGCGCCAGCAGCCAAGACGGTGGAGGCCGAGACGAGCAGTACTTC; CDR3aa: CASSQDGGGRDEQYF; d_gene: .; len: 15; v_gene: TRBV4-3; j_gene: TRBJ2-7; abundance: once
CDR3nt: TGTGCCAGCAGTTCGACAGGGGTCGGCAATCAGCCCCAGCATTTT; CDR3aa: CASSSTGVGNQPQHF; d_gene: TRBD1; len: 15; v_gene: TRBV12-3/TRBV12-4; j_gene: TRBJ1-5; abundance: .
CDR3nt: TGTGCCTGGTCGGGAATCTCCTACGAGCAGTACTTC; CDR3aa: CAWSGISYEQYF; d_gene: .; len: 12; v_gene: TRBV30; j_gene: TRBJ2-7; abundance: .
CDR3nt: TGTGCCAGCAGTTTCCCACCGCCGAACTATGGCTACACCTTC; CDR3aa: CASSFPPPNYGYTF; d_gene: .; len: 14; v_gene: TRBV12-3/TRBV12-4; j_gene: TRBJ1-2; abundance: .
CDR3nt: TGTGCCACCAGTTCGACTAGCGGGGACTACACAGATACGCAGTATTTT; CDR3aa: CATSSTSGDYTDTQYF; d_gene: TRBD2; len: 16; v_gene: TRBV24-1; j_gene: TRBJ2-3; abundance: .
CDR3nt: TGTGCCTGGGGGGGTCGGTTGACTGGCACAGATACGCAGTATTTT; CDR3aa: CAWGGRLTGTDTQYF; d_gene: .; len: 15; v_gene: TRBV30; j_gene: TRBJ2-3; abundance: once
CDR3nt: TGTGCCAGCAGACGGGACAGGCCCTGGGAGCAGTACTTC; CDR3aa: CASRRDRPWEQYF; d_gene: TRBD1; len: 13; v_gene: TRBV6-2/TRBV6-3; j_gene: TRBJ2-7; abundance: once
CDR3nt: TGTGCCAGCCACTTTAAAGGGACGCCGACCTACGAGCAGTACTTC; CDR3aa: CASHFKGTPTYEQYF; d_gene: .; len: 15; v_gene: TRBV5-4; j_gene: TRBJ2-7; abundance: .
CDR3nt: TGTGCCAGCAGCTTACATGGACCAAACGATGAGCAGTTCTTC; CDR3aa: CASSLHGPNDEQFF; d_gene: .; len: 14; v_gene: TRBV7-9; j_gene: TRBJ2-1; abundance: .
CDR3nt: TGCAGCGTTGCCGGGGACAGGGCCGACACTGAAGCTTTCTTT; CDR3aa: CSVAGDRADTEAFF; d_gene: TRBD1; len: 14; v_gene: TRBV29-1; j_gene: TRBJ1-1; abundance: .
CDR3nt: TGCAGCGTTGAGGGACTAGCGGGACGCACAGATACGCAGTATTTT; CDR3aa: CSVEGLAGRTDTQYF; d_gene: TRBD2; len: 15; v_gene: TRBV29-1; j_gene: TRBJ2-3; abundance: .
CDR3nt: TGTGCCAGCAGCAAAACAGGGGGGGGAGGCTACACCTTC; CDR3aa: CASSKTGGGGYTF; d_gene: TRBD1; len: 13; v_gene: TRBV9; j_gene: TRBJ1-2; abundance: .
CDR3nt: TGTGCCAGTATTTCCCTTTGGGGGACCGGGGAGCTGTTTTTT; CDR3aa: CASISLWGTGELFF; d_gene: .; len: 14; v_gene: TRBV19; j_gene: TRBJ2-2; abundance: .
CDR3nt: TGTGCCAGCAGCCTGATAAGCTCCTATAATTCACCCCTCCACTTT; CDR3aa: CASSLISSYNSPLHF; d_gene: .; len: 15; v_gene: TRBV5-6; j_gene: TRBJ1-6; abundance: .
CDR3nt: TGCAGCGTTTCTGGTAGGGATACGCAGTATTTT; CDR3aa: CSVSGRDTQYF; d_gene: .; len: 11; v_gene: TRBV29-1; j_gene: TRBJ2-3; abundance: .
CDR3nt: TGCAGCGGGGGGGGTTCCACTGAAGCTTTCTTT; CDR3aa: CSGGGSTEAFF; d_gene: .; len: 11; v_gene: TRBV29-1; j_gene: TRBJ1-1; abundance: .
CDR3nt: TGCAGTGCTCAATCATGGGACGTATACGAGCAGTACTTC; CDR3aa: CSAQSWDVYEQYF; d_gene: .; len: 13; v_gene: TRBV20-1; j_gene: TRBJ2-7; abundance: .
CDR3nt: TGCAGCGTTGATTACAATGAGCAGTTCTTC; CDR3aa: CSVDYNEQFF; d_gene: .; len: 10; v_gene: TRBV29-1; j_gene: TRBJ2-1; abundance: .
CDR3nt: TGTGCCAGTGAGCCGGACACAAACAATGAGCAGTTCTTC; CDR3aa: CASEPDTNNEQFF; d_gene: .; len: 13; v_gene: TRBV9; j_gene: TRBJ2-1; abundance: .
CDR3nt: TGTGCCAGCAGGATGGGACAGGGCTCCTACAATGAGCAGTTCTTC; CDR3aa: CASRMGQGSYNEQFF; d_gene: TRBD1; len: 15; v_gene: TRBV7-9; j_gene: TRBJ2-1; abundance: .
CDR3nt: TGCAGCGCCCCAACCGGACAGGAAAGTATCTATGGCTACACCTTC; CDR3aa: CSAPTGQESIYGYTF; d_gene: TRBD1; len: 15; v_gene: TRBV29-1; j_gene: TRBJ1-2; abundance: .
CDR3nt: TGTGCCAGCTCCAGGGGGGACTCCTACGAGCAGTACTTC; CDR3aa: CASSRGDSYEQYF; d_gene: .; len: 13; v_gene: TRBV7-9; j_gene: TRBJ2-7; abundance: few
CDR3nt: TGTGCCAGCAGTCCCGGGGGCCCCACAGATACGCAGTATTTT; CDR3aa: CASSPGGPTDTQYF; d_gene: .; len: 14; v_gene: TRBV12-3/TRBV12-4; j_gene: TRBJ2-3; abundance: once
CDR3nt: TGTGCCAGCAGCTTGATCGACAGGGAGAACTATGGCTACACCTTC; CDR3aa: CASSLIDRENYGYTF; d_gene: TRBD1; len: 15; v_gene: TRBV13; j_gene: TRBJ1-2; abundance: .
CDR3nt: TGTGCCAGCAGCTTCGACAGTTTTGCCACCGGGGAGCTGTTTTTT; CDR3aa: CASSFDSFATGELFF; d_gene: .; len: 15; v_gene: TRBV7-9; j_gene: TRBJ2-2; abundance: once
CDR3nt: TGCAGCGTTGAGGGGGCCGGGAGCGGGGAGCTGTTTTTT; CDR3aa: CSVEGAGSGELFF; d_gene: .; len: 13; v_gene: TRBV29-1; j_gene: TRBJ2-2; abundance: .
CDR3nt: TGTGCCAGCAGTGATCGGACTAGAGATCCAACTAATGAAAAACTGTTTTTT; CDR3aa: CASSDRTRDPTNEKLFF; d_gene: .; len: 17; v_gene: TRBV25-1; j_gene: TRBJ1-4; abundance: once
CDR3nt: TGTGCCAGGCGGGGGGGAGATTCCCCCTACGAGCAGTACTTC; CDR3aa: CARRGGDSPYEQYF; d_gene: TRBD2; len: 14; v_gene: TRBV2; j_gene: TRBJ2-7; abundance: .
CDR3nt: TGTGCCAGCAGCGTAGGATACGACAGGGTAGCCAAAAACATTCAGTACTTC; CDR3aa: CASSVGYDRVAKNIQYF; d_gene: TRBD1; len: 17; v_gene: TRBV7-8; j_gene: TRBJ2-4; abundance: .
CDR3nt: TGTGCCAGCAGCGACAGCGGGGGCTACGAAAAACTGTTTTTT; CDR3aa: CASSDSGGYEKLFF; d_gene: .; len: 14; v_gene: TRBV14; j_gene: TRBJ1-4; abundance: .
CDR3nt: TGTGCCAGCAGTGATTTTCCCCCCCGGGACATCGCCAATCAGCCCCAGCATTTT; CDR3aa: CASSDFPPRDIANQPQHF; d_gene: .; len: 18; v_gene: TRBV2; j_gene: TRBJ1-5; abundance: .
CDR3nt: TGTGCCAGCTCACCACAGGAGACTAGAGGGGAGACCCAGTACTTC; CDR3aa: CASSPQETRGETQYF; d_gene: .; len: 15; v_gene: TRBV18; j_gene: TRBJ2-5; abundance: once
CDR3nt: TGCGCCAGCAGCCCGAGTGCGGCAGGGGGCTATTCACCCCTCCACTTT; CDR3aa: CASSPSAAGGYSPLHF; d_gene: TRBD1; len: 16; v_gene: TRBV4-1; j_gene: TRBJ1-6; abundance: .
CDR3nt: TGTGCCAGCAGAATAGGGTTTACTGGCTACACCTTC; CDR3aa: CASRIGFTGYTF; d_gene: .; len: 12; v_gene: TRBV6-5; j_gene: TRBJ1-2; abundance: .
CDR3nt: TGTGCCAGCAGTGTAGCCGAGATTTCACCCCTCCACTTT; CDR3aa: CASSVAEISPLHF; d_gene: .; len: 13; v_gene: TRBV2; j_gene: TRBJ1-6; abundance: .
CDR3nt: TGTGCCAGCAGCCATTCTTTAGCGGGGGGGCAAGAGACCCAGTACTTC; CDR3aa: CASSHSLAGGQETQYF; d_gene: TRBD2; len: 16; v_gene: TRBV3-1; j_gene: TRBJ2-5; abundance: .
CDR3nt: TGCGCCAGCAGCCAAGATTGGCCCCAGGGGTTCGGGCAAGAGACCCAGTACTTC; CDR3aa: CASSQDWPQGFGQETQYF; d_gene: .; len: 18; v_gene: TRBV4-3; j_gene: TRBJ2-5; abundance: .
CDR3nt: TGTGCCAGCAGAATATTCACCGGGACCACCTACGAGCAGTACTTC; CDR3aa: CASRIFTGTTYEQYF; d_gene: .; len: 15; v_gene: TRBV11-2; j_gene: TRBJ2-7; abundance: .
CDR3nt: TGCAGCGTTGAATCGGGGGATACAGATACGCAGTATTTT; CDR3aa: CSVESGDTDTQYF; d_gene: .; len: 13; v_gene: TRBV29-1; j_gene: TRBJ2-3; abundance: .
CDR3nt: TGTGCCAGCAGAGGACAGGTGAAGTCCGGAGAGACCCAGTACTTC; CDR3aa: CASRGQVKSGETQYF; d_gene: TRBD1; len: 15; v_gene: TRBV9; j_gene: TRBJ2-5; abundance: .
CDR3nt: TGTGCCAGCAGCCGGACCAATAGCGGGACAGGCCAAGAGACCCAGTACTTC; CDR3aa: CASSRTNSGTGQETQYF; d_gene: .; len: 17; v_gene: TRBV9; j_gene: TRBJ2-5; abundance: .
CDR3nt: TGTGCCACCAGTGATGTCTCTGGATCCCAGTACTTC; CDR3aa: CATSDVSGSQYF; d_gene: .; len: 12; v_gene: TRBV24-1; j_gene: TRBJ2-5; abundance: .